This note documents a single TCR beta chain sequence. Its matching antigen is unknown. This sample is part of a study of cytomegalovirus exposure and HLA in healthy donors. The wider study: According to later analysis, the same platform produced the 90 to 150 validation and around 730 first-cohort repertoires. Whole-study findings and limits: Cytomegalovirus association was listed for 150 or so TCR beta chains. Reportedly, diagnosis of cytomegalovirus status by the classifier showed high specificity and sensitivity. TCR sequences were mostly rare, though some public TCRs occurred in many donors.

Sequencing was performed with immunoSEQ multiplex PCR; in TCRdb, only in-frame clones are kept and a portion is missing. The sample lists around 20,000 clones, 97% occurring once. CDR3 length: 20 residues. CDR1 is SGHVS and CDR2 is FNYEAQ in the germline V gene. Trimming cost V 1 base and J 0 bases; bases outside gene matches: 15. The source of this sequence is a man aged 25-45 years in good health and CMV-seropositive. This sequence joins TRBV7-6 and TRBJ2-7; the match to TRBD2 covers 10 bases. The sequenced sample was PBMCs. The CDR3 here is CASSLDKGLAGVTSSYEQYF. CDR3 nucleotides: TGTGCCAGCAGCTTAGATAAGGGGCTAGCGGGAGTTACCTCCTCCTACGAGCAGTACTTC.